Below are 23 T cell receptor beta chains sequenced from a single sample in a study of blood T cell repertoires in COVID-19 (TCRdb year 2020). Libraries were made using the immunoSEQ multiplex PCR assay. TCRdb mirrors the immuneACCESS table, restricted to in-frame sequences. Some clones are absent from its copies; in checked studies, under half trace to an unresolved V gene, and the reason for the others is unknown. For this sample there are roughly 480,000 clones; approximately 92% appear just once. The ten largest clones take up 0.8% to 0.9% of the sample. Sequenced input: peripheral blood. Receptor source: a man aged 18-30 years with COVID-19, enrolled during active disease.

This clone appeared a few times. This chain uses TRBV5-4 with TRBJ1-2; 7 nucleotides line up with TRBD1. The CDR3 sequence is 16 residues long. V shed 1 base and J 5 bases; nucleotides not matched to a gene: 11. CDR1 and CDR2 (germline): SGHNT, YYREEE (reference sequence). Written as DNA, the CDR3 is TGTGCCAGCAGCTTGTTCCCGGGACAGACGAGGTATGGCTACACCTTC. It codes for CASSLFPGQTRYGYTF.

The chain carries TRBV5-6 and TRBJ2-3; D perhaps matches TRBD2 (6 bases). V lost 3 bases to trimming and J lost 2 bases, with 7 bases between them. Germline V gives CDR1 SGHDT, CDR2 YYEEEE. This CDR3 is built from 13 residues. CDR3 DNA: TGTGCCAGCAGCTGGGGACTCACAGATACGCAGTATTTT. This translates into CASSWGLTDTQYF.

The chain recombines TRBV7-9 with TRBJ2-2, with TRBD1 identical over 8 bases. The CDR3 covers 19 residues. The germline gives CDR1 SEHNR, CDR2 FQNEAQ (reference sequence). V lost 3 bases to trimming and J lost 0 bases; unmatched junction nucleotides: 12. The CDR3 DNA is TGTGCCAGCAGCTTTCGACTTTACCAGGGGGCGCCGAACACCGGGGAGCTGTTTTTT. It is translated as CASSFRLYQGAPNTGELFF.

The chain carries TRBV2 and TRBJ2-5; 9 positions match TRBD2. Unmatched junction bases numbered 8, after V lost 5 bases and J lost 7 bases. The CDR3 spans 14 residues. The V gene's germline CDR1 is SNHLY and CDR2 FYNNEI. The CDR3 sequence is CASSQGLAEGTQYF. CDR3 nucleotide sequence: TGTGCCAGCAGTCAGGGACTAGCTGAGGGGACCCAGTACTTC.

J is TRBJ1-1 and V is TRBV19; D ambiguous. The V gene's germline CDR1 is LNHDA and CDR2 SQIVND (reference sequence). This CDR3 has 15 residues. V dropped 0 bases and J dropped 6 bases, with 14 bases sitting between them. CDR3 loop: CASSIDWTGNAEAFF. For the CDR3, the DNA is TGTGCCAGTAGTATAGACTGGACGGGAAACGCTGAAGCTTTCTTT.

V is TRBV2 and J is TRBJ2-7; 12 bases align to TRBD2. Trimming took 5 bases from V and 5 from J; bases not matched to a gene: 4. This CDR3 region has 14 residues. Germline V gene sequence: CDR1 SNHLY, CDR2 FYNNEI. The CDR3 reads CASSWTSGKNEQYF. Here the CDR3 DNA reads TGTGCCAGCAGTTGGACTAGCGGGAAGAACGAGCAGTACTTC.

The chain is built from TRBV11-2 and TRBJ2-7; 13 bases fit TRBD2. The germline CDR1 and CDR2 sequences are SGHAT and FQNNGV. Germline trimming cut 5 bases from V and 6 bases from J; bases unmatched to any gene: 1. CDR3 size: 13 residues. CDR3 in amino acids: CASSTSGRVEQYF. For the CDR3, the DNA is TGTGCCAGCAGCACTAGCGGGAGGGTCGAGCAGTACTTC.

The CDR3 DNA is TGCAGTGCTAGTCGAGGACAGGGAGAGACCCAGTACTTC. Translated, it gives CSASRGQGETQYF. The chain recombines TRBV20-1 with TRBJ2-5; TRBD1 matches 8 bases. The germline CDR1 and CDR2 sequences are DFQATT and SNEGSKA (reference sequence). The V gene end was trimmed by 3 bases and the J gene end by 4 bases; junction bases not matched to a gene: 4. This CDR3 has 13 residues.

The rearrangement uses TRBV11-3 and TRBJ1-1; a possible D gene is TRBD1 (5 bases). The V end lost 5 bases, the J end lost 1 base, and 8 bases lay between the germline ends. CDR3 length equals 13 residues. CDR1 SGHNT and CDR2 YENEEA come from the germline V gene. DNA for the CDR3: TGTGCCAGCAGCCACGGGGGGAACACTGAAGCTTTCTTT. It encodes CASSHGGNTEAFF.

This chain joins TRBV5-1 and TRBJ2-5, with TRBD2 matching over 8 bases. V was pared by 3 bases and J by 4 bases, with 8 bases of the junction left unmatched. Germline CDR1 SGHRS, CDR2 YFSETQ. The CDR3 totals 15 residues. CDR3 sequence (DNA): TGCGCCAGCAGCTGGTCGGGAGGGCTGGGAGAGACCCAGTACTTC. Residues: CASSWSGGLGETQYF.

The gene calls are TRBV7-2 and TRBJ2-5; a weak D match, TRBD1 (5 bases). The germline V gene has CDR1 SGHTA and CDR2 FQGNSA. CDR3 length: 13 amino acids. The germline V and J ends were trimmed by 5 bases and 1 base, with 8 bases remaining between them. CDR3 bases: TGTGCCAGCAGCCTTGGGGCCCAAGAGACCCAGTACTTC. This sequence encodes CASSLGAQETQYF.

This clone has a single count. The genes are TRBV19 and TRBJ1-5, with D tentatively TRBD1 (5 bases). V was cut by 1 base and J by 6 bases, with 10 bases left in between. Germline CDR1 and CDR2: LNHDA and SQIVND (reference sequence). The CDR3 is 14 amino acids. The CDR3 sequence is CASSIAGFLQPQHF. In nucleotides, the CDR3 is TGTGCCAGTAGTATAGCAGGGTTCCTTCAGCCCCAGCATTTT.

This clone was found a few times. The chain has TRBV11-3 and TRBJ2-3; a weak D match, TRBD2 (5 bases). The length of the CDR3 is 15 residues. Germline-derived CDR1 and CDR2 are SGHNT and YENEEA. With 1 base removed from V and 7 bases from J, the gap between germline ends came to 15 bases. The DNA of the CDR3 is TGTGCCAGCAGCTTAGCGGGATCCGCTGTGAATACGCAGTATTTT. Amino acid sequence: CASSLAGSAVNTQYF.

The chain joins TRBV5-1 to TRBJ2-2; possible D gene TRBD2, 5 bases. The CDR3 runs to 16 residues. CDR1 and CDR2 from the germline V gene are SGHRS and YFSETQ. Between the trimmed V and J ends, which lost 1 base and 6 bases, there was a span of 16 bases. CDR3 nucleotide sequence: TGCGCCAGCAGCTTGCAGCGAGGGAACCTCCCCGGGGAGCTGTTTTTT. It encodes CASSLQRGNLPGELFF. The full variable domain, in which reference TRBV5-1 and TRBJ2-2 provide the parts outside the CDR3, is KAGVTQTPRYLIKTRGQQVTLSCSPISGHRSVSWYQQTPGQGLQFLFEYFSETQRNKGNFPGRFSGRQFSNSRSEMNVSTLELGDSALYLCASSLQRGNLPGELFFGEGSRLTVL.

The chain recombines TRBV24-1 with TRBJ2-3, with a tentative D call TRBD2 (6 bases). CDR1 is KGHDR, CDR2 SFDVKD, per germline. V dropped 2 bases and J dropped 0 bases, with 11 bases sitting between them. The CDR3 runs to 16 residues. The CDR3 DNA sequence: TGTGCCACCAGTGATTACAGCGGGCCTAGCACAGATACGCAGTATTTT. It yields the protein CATSDYSGPSTDTQYF.

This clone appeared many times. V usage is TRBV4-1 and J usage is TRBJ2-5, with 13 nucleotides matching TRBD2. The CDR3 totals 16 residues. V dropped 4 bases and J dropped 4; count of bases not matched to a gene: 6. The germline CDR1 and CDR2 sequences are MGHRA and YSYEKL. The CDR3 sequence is CASSLRTSGGAETQYF. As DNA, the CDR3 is TGCGCCAGCAGCCTCCGGACTAGCGGGGGTGCAGAGACCCAGTACTTC.

CDR3 residues: CASDGRGTEAFF. In DNA form, the CDR3 reads TGTGCCAGCGATGGGAGGGGGACTGAAGCTTTCTTT. The J gene is TRBJ1-1, the V gene TRBV6-5; weak D call: TRBD1 (6 bases). The CDR3 sequence is 12 residues long. Germline V gives CDR1 MNHEY, CDR2 SVGAGI. V lost 8 bases and J lost 5, with 12 bases in between.

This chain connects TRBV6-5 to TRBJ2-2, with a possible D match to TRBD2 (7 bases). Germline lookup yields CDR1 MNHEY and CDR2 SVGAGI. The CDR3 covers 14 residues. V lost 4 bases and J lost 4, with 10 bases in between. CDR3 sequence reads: CASSLGGVTGELFF. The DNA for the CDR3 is TGTGCCAGCAGTTTAGGGGGGGTCACCGGGGAGCTGTTTTTT.

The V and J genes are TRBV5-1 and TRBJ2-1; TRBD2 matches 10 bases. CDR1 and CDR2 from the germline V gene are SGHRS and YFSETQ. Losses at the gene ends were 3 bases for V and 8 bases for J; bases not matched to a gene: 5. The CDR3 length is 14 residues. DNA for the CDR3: TGCGCCAGCAGCTCTAGCGGGAGAAGGTATGAGCAGTTCTTC. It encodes CASSSSGRRYEQFF. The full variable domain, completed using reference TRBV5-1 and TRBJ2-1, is KAGVTQTPRYLIKTRGQQVTLSCSPISGHRSVSWYQQTPGQGLQFLFEYFSETQRNKGNFPGRFSGRQFSNSRSEMNVSTLELGDSALYLCASSSSGRRYEQFFGPGTRLTVL.

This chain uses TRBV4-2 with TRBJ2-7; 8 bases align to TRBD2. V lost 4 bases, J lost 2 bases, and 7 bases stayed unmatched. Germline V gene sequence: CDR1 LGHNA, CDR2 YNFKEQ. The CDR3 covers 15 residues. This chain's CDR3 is CASSRQLAATYEQYF. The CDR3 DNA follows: TGTGCCAGCAGCCGCCAACTAGCGGCCACCTACGAGCAGTACTTC.

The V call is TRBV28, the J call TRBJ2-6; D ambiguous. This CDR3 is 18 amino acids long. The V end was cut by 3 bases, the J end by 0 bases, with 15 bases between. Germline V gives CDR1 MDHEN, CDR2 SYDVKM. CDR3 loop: CASSFSELTSSGANVLTF. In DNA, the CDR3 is TGTGCCAGCAGTTTTAGTGAGCTAACCTCCTCTGGGGCCAACGTCCTGACTTTC.

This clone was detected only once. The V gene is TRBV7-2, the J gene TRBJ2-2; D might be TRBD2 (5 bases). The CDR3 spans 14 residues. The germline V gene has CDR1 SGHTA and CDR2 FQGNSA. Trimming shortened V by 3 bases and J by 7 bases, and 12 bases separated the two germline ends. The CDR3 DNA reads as TGTGCCAGCAGCTTCCAGGCACGGGACGGGGAGCTGTTTTTT. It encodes CASSFQARDGELFF.

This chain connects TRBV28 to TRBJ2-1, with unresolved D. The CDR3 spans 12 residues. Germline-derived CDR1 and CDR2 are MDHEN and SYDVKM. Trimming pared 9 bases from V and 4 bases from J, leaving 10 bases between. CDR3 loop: CASSLVYNEQFF. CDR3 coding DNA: TGTGCCAGTAGCCTAGTATACAATGAGCAGTTCTTC.